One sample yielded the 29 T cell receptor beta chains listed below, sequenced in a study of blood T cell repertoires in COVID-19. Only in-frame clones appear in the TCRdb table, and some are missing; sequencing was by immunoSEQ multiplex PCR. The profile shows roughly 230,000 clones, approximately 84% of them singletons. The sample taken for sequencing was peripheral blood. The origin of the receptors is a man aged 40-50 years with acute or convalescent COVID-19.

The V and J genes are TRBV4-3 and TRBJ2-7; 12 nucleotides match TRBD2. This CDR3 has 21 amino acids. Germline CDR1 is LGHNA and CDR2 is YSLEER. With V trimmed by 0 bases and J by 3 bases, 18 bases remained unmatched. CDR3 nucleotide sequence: TGCGCCAGCAGCCAAGAGGTGTCGGGACTAGCGGGCCCCCTTCATTTCTACGAGCAGTACTTC. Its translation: CASSQEVSGLAGPLHFYEQYF.

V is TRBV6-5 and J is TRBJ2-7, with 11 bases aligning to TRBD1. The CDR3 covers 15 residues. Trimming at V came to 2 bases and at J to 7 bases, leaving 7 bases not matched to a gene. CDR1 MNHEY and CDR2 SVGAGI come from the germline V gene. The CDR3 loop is CASSYRTGGRNEQYF. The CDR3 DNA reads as TGTGCCAGCAGTTACCGGACAGGGGGCCGAAATGAGCAGTACTTC.

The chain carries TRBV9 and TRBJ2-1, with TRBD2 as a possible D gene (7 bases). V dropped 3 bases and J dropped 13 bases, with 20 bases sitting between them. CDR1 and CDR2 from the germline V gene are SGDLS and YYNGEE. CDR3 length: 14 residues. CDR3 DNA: TGTGCCAGCAGCGCCCCCGGGGGGCTCAATCGTCAGTTCTTC. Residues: CASSAPGGLNRQFF.

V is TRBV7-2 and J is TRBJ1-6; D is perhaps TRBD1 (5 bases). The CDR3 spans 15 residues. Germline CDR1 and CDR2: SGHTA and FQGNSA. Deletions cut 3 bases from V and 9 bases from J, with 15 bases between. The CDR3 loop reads CASSFVPGGVSPLHF. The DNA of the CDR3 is TGTGCCAGCAGCTTTGTCCCCGGAGGGGTTTCACCCCTCCACTTT.

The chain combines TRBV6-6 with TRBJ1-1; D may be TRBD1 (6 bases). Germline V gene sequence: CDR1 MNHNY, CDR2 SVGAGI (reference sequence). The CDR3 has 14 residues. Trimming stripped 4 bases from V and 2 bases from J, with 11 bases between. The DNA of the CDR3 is TGTGCCAGCAGTTGGGACACTCTCAACACTGAAGCTTTCTTT. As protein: CASSWDTLNTEAFF.

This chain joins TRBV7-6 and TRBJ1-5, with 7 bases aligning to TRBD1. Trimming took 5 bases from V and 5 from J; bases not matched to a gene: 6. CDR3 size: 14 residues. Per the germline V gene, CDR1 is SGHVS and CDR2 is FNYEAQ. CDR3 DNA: TGTGCCAGCAGCGAAGGACAGGCGGATCAGCCCCAGCATTTT. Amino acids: CASSEGQADQPQHF.

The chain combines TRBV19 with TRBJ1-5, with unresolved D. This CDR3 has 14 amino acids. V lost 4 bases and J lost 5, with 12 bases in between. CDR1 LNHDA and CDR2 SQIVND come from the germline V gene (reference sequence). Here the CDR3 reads CASSRGYGDQPQHF. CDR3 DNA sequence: TGTGCCAGTAGTAGGGGTTACGGGGATCAGCCCCAGCATTTT.

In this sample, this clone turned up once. The chain's CDR3 is CAGQFSTEQPQHF. The CDR3 nucleotides read TGTGCCGGACAATTTTCGACGGAACAGCCCCAGCATTTT. The chain has TRBV6-6 and TRBJ1-5; tentative D call: TRBD1 (5 bases). The CDR3 runs 13 residues. Trimming pared 11 bases from V and 7 bases from J, leaving 18 bases between. Germline values: CDR1 MNHNY, CDR2 SVGAGI (reference sequence).

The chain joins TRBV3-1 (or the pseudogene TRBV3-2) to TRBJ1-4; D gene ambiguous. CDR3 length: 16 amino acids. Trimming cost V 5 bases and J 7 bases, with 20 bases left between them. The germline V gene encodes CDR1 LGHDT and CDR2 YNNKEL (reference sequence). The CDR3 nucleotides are TGTGCCAGCAGCTACCAAGTCAGGTCGGAGGGTGAAAAACTGTTTTTT. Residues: CASSYQVRSEGEKLFF.

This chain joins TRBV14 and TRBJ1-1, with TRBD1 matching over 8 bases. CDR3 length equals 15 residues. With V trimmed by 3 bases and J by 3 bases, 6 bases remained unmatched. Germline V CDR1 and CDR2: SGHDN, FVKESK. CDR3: CASSHPQGADTEAFF. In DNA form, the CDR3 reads TGTGCCAGCAGCCATCCCCAGGGGGCGGACACTGAAGCTTTCTTT.

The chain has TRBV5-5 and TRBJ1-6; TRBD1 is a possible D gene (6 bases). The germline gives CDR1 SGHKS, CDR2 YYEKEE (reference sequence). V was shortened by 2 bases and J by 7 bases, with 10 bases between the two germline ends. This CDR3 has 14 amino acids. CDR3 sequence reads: CASSLQGRNSPLHF. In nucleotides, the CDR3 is TGTGCCAGCAGCTTACAGGGTAGAAATTCACCCCTCCACTTT.

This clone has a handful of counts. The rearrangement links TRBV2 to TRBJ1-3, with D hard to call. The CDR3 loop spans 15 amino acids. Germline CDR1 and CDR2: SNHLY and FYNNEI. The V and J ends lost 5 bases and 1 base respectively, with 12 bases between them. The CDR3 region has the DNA TGTGCCAGCAGTCCGGGATTCCTTTCTGGAAACACCATATATTTT. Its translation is CASSPGFLSGNTIYF.

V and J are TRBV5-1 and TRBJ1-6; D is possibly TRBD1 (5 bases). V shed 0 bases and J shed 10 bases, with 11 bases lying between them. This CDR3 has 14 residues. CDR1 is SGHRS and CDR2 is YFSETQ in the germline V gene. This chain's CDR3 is CASSLAGKDSPLHF. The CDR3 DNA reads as TGCGCCAGCAGCTTGGCAGGGAAGGACTCACCCCTCCACTTT.

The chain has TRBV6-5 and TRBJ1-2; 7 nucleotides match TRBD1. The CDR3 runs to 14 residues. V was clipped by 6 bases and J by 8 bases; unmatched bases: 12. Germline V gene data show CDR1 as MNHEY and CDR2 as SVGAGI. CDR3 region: CASRGQTGAGGYTF. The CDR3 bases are TGTGCCAGCAGGGGCCAAACAGGGGCGGGAGGCTACACCTTC.

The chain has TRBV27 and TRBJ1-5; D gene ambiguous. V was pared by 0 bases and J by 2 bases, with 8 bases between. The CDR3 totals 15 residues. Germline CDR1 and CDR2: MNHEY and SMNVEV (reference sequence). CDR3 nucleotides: TGTGCCAGCAGTTTATCCATGGGAGGCAATCAGCCCCAGCATTTT. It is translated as CASSLSMGGNQPQHF.

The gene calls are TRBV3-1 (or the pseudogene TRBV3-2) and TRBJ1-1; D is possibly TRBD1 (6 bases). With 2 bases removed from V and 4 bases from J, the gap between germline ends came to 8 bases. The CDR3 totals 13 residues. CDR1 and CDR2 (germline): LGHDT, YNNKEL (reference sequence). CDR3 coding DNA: TGTGCCAGCAGCCAAACAGGGACCACTGAAGCTTTCTTT. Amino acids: CASSQTGTTEAFF.

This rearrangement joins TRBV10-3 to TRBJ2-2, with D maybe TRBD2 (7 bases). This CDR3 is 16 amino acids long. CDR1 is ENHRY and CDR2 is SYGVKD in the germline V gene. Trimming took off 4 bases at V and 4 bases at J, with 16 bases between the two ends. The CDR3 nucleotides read TGTGCCATCAGTGTCCTCGTAGGGGGGGGCACCGGGGAGCTGTTTTTT. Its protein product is CAISVLVGGGTGELFF.

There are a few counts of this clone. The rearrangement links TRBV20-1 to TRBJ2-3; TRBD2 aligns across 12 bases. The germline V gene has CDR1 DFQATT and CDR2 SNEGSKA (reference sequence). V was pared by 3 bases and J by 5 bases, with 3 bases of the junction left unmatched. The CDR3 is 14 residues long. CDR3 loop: CSASTSGGRDTQYF. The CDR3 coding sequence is TGCAGTGCTAGTACTAGCGGGGGGCGAGATACGCAGTATTTT.

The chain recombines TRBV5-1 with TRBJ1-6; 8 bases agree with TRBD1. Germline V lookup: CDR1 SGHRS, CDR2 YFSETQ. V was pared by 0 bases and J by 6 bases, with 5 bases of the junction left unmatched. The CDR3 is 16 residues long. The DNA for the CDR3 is TGCGCCAGCAGCTTGGAACGGGGACAGGTTAATTCACCCCTCCACTTT. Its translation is CASSLERGQVNSPLHF.

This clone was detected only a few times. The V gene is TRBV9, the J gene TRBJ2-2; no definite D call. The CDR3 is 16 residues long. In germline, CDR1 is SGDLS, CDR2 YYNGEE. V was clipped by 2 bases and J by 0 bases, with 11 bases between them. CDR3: CASSVTLITNTGELFF. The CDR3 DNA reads TGTGCCAGCAGCGTTACCCTAATTACGAACACCGGGGAGCTGTTTTTT.

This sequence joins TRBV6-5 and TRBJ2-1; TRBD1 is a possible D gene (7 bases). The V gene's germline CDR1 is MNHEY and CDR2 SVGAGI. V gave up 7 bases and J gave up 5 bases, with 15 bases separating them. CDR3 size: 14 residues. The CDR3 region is CASIHRGLNNEQFF. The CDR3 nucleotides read TGTGCCAGCATCCACAGGGGACTTAACAATGAGCAGTTCTTC.

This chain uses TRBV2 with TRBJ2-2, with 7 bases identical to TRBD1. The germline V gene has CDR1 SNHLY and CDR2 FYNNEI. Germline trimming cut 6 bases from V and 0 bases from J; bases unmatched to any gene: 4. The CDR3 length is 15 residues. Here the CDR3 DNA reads TGTGCCAGCAGCAAGGGACAGTCGAACACCGGGGAGCTGTTTTTT. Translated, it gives CASSKGQSNTGELFF.

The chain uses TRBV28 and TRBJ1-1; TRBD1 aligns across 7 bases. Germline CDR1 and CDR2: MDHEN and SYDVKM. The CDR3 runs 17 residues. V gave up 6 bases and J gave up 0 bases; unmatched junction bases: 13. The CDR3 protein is CASSLADRGGMNTEAFF. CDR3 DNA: TGTGCCAGCAGCTTAGCAGACAGAGGGGGCATGAACACTGAAGCTTTCTTT.

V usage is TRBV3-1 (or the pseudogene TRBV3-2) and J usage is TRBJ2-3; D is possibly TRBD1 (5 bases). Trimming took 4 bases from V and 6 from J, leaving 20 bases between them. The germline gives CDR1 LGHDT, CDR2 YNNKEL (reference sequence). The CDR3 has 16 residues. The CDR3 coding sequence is TGTGCCAGCAGCCTCCAGGGTCTCGGTCACGGGGATACGCAGTATTTT. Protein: CASSLQGLGHGDTQYF.

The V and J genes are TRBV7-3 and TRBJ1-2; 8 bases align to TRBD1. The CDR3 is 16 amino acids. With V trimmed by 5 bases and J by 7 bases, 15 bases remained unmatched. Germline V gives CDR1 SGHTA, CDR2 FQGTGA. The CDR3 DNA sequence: TGTGCCAGCAGCCGCTCGGGACAGGCCGCACGTAGTGGCTACACCTTC. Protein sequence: CASSRSGQAARSGYTF.

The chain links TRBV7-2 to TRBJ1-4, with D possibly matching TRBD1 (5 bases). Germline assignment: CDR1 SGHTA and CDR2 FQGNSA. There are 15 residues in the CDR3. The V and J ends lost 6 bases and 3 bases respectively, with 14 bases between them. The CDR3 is CASRQRGLSNEKLFF. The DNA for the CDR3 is TGTGCCAGCAGGCAACGGGGGTTATCTAATGAAAAACTGTTTTTT.

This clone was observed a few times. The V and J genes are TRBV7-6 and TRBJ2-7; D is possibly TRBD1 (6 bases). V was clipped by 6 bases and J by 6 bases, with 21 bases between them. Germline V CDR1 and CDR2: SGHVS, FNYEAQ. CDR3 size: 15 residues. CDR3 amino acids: CASSQLPDRPGEQYF. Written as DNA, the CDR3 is TGTGCCAGCAGTCAACTCCCGGACAGACCGGGCGAGCAGTACTTC. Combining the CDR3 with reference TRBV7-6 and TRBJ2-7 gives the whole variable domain GAGVSQSPRYKVTKRGQDVALRCDPISGHVSLYWYRQALGQGPEFLTYFNYEAQQDKSGLPNDRFSAERPEGSISTLTIQRTEQRDSAMYRCASSQLPDRPGEQYFGPGTRLTVT.

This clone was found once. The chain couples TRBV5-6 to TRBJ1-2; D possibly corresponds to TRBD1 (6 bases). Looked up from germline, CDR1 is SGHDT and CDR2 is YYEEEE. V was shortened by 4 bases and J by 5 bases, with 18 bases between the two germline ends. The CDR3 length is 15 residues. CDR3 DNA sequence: TGTGCCAGCAGCAAGCTAGACAGGAACCTTTATGGCTACACCTTC. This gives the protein CASSKLDRNLYGYTF.

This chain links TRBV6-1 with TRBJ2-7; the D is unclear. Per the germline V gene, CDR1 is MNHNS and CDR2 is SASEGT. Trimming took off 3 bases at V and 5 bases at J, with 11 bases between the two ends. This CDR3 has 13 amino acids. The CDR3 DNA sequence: TGTGCCAGCAGTGAGGTGGATGCGGACGAGCAGTACTTC. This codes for CASSEVDADEQYF.